The present T cell receptor beta chain was sequenced within a study of PD-L1 blockade in urothelial cancer. Turning to the study itself: Patients' histories included 0 to 3 prior chemotherapy regimens.

Time point defined: peripheral blood 6 weeks after treatment start. Templates that were synthetic TCR analogs were spiked into each PCR. TCRdb's copy holds only in-frame clones and misses some; the assay was immunoSEQ multiplex PCR. This sample has roughly 45,000 clones, with roughly 78% found just once. CDR1 and CDR2 from the germline V gene are SGHTA and FQGNSA. The CDR3 contains 16 residues. Unmatched junction bases numbered 5, after V lost 3 bases and J lost 6 bases. The chain joins TRBV7-2 to TRBJ2-3, with 14 positions matching TRBD2. The material sequenced was PBMCs, taken around atezolizumab (anti-PD-L1) treatment. The receptor's source is a man between 60 and 70 years old with urothelial cancer. The CDR3 bases are TGTGCCAGCAGCTTGGGACTAGCGGGAGTGGGGGATACGCAGTATTTT. Its translation: CASSLGLAGVGDTQYF.